This TCR beta chain originates from a study of blood T cell repertoires in COVID-19. Some clones are missing from TCRdb's copy, which holds only in-frame ones; the method was immunoSEQ multiplex PCR. Here the sample spans around 100,000 clones, approximately 90% being singletons. Trimming took off 0 bases at V and 7 bases at J, with 10 bases between the two ends. This CDR3 comprises 14 residues. The source material was peripheral blood. This chain links TRBV23-1 with TRBJ1-5; no clear D gene. TRBV23-1 is an ORF, and what it does is uncertain. This receptor was identified in a woman of 80 years or more in a cohort sampled during active COVID-19. The CDR3 sequence: CASSQSSRSQPQHF. In DNA form, the CDR3 reads TGCGCCAGCAGTCAATCATCCCGAAGCCAGCCCCAGCATTTT.